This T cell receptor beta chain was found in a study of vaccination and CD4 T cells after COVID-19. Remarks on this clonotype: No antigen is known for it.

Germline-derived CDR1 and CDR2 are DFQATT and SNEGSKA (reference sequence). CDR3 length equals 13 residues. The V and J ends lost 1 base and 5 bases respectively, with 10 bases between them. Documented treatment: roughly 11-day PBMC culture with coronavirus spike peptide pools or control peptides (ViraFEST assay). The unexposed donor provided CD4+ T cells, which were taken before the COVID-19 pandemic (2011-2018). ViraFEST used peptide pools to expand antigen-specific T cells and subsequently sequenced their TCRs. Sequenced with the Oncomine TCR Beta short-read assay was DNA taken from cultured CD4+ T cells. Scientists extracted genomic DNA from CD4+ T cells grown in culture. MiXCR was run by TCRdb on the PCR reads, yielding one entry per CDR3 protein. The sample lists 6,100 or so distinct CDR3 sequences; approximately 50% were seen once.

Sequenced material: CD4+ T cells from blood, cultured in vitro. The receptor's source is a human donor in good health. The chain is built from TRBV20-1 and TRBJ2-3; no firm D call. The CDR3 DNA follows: TGCAGTGCTAGAGTTTCCCCCGGAGATACGCAGTATTTT. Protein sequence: CSARVSPGDTQYF.